This T cell receptor (beta chain) derives from a study of T cells in Graves' hyperthyroidism and ophthalmopathy. A 10 ml volume of fresh peripheral blood provided the PBMCs. TCR beta CDR3 regions were amplified from RNA. TCR CDR3 underwent first-round RT-PCR with the HTBI primer set. One entry per CDR3 protein, called by TCRdb with MiXCR from the multiplex PCR reads. Of some 580,000 distinct CDR3 sequences in the sample, around 16% are singletons; the top ten hold roughly 3.3%. There are 15 residues in the CDR3. V was trimmed by 0 bases and J by 8 bases, leaving 15 bases between them. CDR1 and CDR2 (germline): MNHNS, SASEGT.

Input material: blood. The receptor was derived from a woman aged 40 to 50 with Graves' ophthalmopathy. V gene TRBV6-1 combines with J gene TRBJ2-3; D uncertain. CDR3 amino acids: CASSEARVEVRTQYF. CDR3 DNA: TGTGCCAGCAGTGAAGCGAGAGTTGAAGTCCGTACGCAGTATTTT.